The 19 T cell receptor beta chains reported below all come from one sample, sequenced in a study of metastatic and nonmetastatic thyroid tumors. Until they underwent thyroid surgery, no patient had received any treatment. TCRdb re-called clones via MiXCR from the PCR reads. The data hold 20,000 to 25,000 clones, with roughly a quarter observed a single time. The sample taken for sequencing was tumor tissue. Source of these receptors: a male donor with papillary thyroid cancer or a benign thyroid nodule (not recorded which). Some clones in this sample may be carry-over from other donors' samples.

This clone showed up many times. V gene TRBV6-1 combines with J gene TRBJ1-1, with D perhaps matching TRBD1 (5 bases). V lost 6 bases and J lost 1, with 15 bases in between. In germline, CDR1 is MNHNS, CDR2 SASEGT. The CDR3 extends over 15 amino acids. The DNA for the CDR3 is TGTGCCAGCAGCCACCTCGGGAGGGGGAACACTGAAGCTTTCTTT. It is translated as CASSHLGRGNTEAFF.

In this sample, this clone turned up many times. This chain joins TRBV7-8 and TRBJ1-5, with unresolved D. Germline V CDR1 and CDR2: SGHVS, FQNEAQ. Trimming pared 0 bases from V and 5 bases from J, leaving 14 bases between. CDR3 length equals 16 residues. The CDR3 DNA is TGTGCCAGCAGCTTAGCGAGGCACTCACCCCATCAGCCCCAGCATTTT. This gives the protein CASSLARHSPHQPQHF.

The chain joins TRBV5-1 to TRBJ2-1; 8 nucleotides line up with TRBD2. Looked up from germline, CDR1 is SGHRS and CDR2 is YFSETQ. This CDR3 region has 15 residues. Unmatched junction bases numbered 15, after V lost 9 bases and J lost 7 bases. DNA of the CDR3: TGCGCCATTAGCTTGCATCTTACTAGCGGTAATGAGCAGTTCTTC. This encodes CAISLHLTSGNEQFF.

This clone was seen repeatedly, ten times or more. Other DNA sequences in the sample encode the same CDR3. The gene calls are TRBV9 and TRBJ1-5; D uncertain. CDR3 length: 13 residues. The germline V gene has CDR1 SGDLS and CDR2 YYNGEE. Between the trimmed V and J ends, which lost 1 base and 2 bases, there was a span of 4 bases. CDR3 in amino acids: CASSVQGNQPQHF. For the CDR3, the DNA is TGTGCCAGCAGCGTACAGGGCAATCAGCCCCAGCATTTT.

In this sample, this clone is medium-sized (0.01 to 0.1%). The genes are TRBV7-2 and TRBJ2-7; D remains unclear. Per germline, CDR1 SGHTA and CDR2 FQGNSA. V shed 6 bases and J shed 3 bases, with 9 bases lying between them. CDR3 length equals 12 residues. The CDR3 is CASSRVDYEQYF. In nucleotides, the CDR3 is TGTGCCAGCAGTCGCGTGGACTACGAGCAGTACTTC. Drawing the rest from reference TRBV7-2 and TRBJ2-7, the complete variable domain is GAGVSQSPSNKVTEKGKDVELRCDPISGHTALYWYRQSLGQGLEFLIYFQGNSAPDKSGLPSDRFSAERTGGSVSTLTIQRTQQEDSAVYLCASSRVDYEQYFGPGTRLTVT.

By frequency in the sample, this clone is medium-sized. The V and J genes are TRBV28 and TRBJ2-5; TRBD2 matches 7 bases. Germline V gene sequence: CDR1 MDHEN, CDR2 SYDVKM. J lost 4 bases, V lost 4 bases, and 9 bases had no gene match. CDR3 length equals 15 residues. DNA for the CDR3: TGTGCCAGCAGTTCCTCTTTGACTAGCCTAGAGACCCAGTACTTC. It is translated as CASSSSLTSLETQYF.

This clone has at least ten counts. The rearrangement uses TRBV19 and TRBJ1-5; 10 nucleotides match TRBD1. Trimming took 5 bases from V and 7 from J; bases not matched to a gene: 8. Per the germline V gene, CDR1 is LNHDA and CDR2 is SQIVND (reference sequence). The CDR3 spans 15 residues. CDR3 in amino acids: CASSPTGGFDQPQHF. The CDR3 bases are TGTGCCAGTAGTCCGACAGGGGGCTTCGACCAGCCCCAGCATTTT.

This clone was seen repeatedly, ten times or more. This chain links TRBV28 with TRBJ2-3; D remains ambiguous. The CDR3 length is 13 residues. The V gene's germline CDR1 is MDHEN and CDR2 SYDVKM. The V end was cut by 9 bases, the J end by 3 bases, with 13 bases between. CDR3 sequence (DNA): TGTGCCAGTTTCGTTAGTAGAACAGATACGCAGTATTTT. This encodes CASFVSRTDTQYF.

Concerning this clone itself: The junction and the germline gene differ at one end; a read error may be behind it. Other DNA sequences in the same sample also yield this CDR3. The genes are TRBV20-1 and TRBJ2-7; 8 nucleotides agree with TRBD2. The CDR3 spans 14 residues. In germline, CDR1 is DFQATT, CDR2 SNEGSKA (reference sequence). In nucleotides, the CDR3 is TGCAGTGCTCCTAGAGCGGGGGACTCCTACGAGCAATACTTC. Protein: CSAPRAGDSYEQYF.

This clone was seen a few times. In DNA, the CDR3 is TGTGCCAGCAGCTCCCAGACAGGGGTTAAGGCTCAGGTATTTTCCGAGCAGTACTTC. Its translation: CASSSQTGVKAQVFSEQYF. The genes are TRBV5-4 and TRBJ2-7; 8 bases match TRBD1. V gave up 3 bases and J gave up 6 bases; unmatched junction bases: 23. The germline V gene encodes CDR1 SGHNT and CDR2 YYREEE (reference sequence). This CDR3 is built from 19 residues.

This clone was detected ten times or more. V and J are TRBV30 and TRBJ2-5; TRBD2 matches 8 bases. Germline V gene lookup returns CDR1 GTSNPN and CDR2 SVGIG (reference sequence). The CDR3 consists of 14 residues. The J segment lost 4 bases and the V segment lost 2 bases, leaving 6 bases of the junction unmatched. In nucleotides, the CDR3 is TGTGCCTGGAGTCGGGTAGCGGGACGAGAGACCCAGTACTTC. Its translation: CAWSRVAGRETQYF.

Of note for this clone: The conserved closing phenylalanine or tryptophan is absent in this CDR3, likely reflecting a read error. The J gene is TRBJ2-4, the V gene TRBV12-3 or TRBV12-4; TRBD1 agrees at 9 bases. The J call is in doubt because the DNA end fits TRBJ2-1 better. There are 13 residues in the CDR3. The DNA for the CDR3 is TGTGCCAGCAGCCCGGACAGGGGTCATGAGCAGTTCTGC. Translating it yields CASSPDRGHEQFC.

In its sample, this clone is medium-sized (0.01 to 0.1%). The genes are TRBV6-4 and TRBJ2-1; a possible D gene is TRBD2 (6 bases). CDR3 length: 15 amino acids. V was pared by 0 bases and J by 0 bases, with 6 bases between. The germline CDR1 and CDR2 sequences are MRHNA and SNTAGT. The CDR3 protein is CASSDSAGSYNEQFF. The DNA of the CDR3 is TGTGCCAGCAGTGACTCAGCGGGCTCCTACAATGAGCAGTTCTTC.

Many counts were recorded for this clone. This chain connects TRBV11-2 to TRBJ2-3; D assignment may be TRBD1 or TRBD2 (5 bases each). CDR3 size: 15 residues. V was cut by 5 bases and J by 0 bases, with 12 bases left in between. Germline V gene lookup returns CDR1 SGHAT and CDR2 FQNNGV. The CDR3 sequence: CASSRDPRSTDTQYF. The CDR3 DNA reads TGTGCCAGCAGCAGGGACCCCCGGAGCACAGATACGCAGTATTTT.

This clone came up many times. This chain uses TRBV29-1 with TRBJ2-5; weak D call: TRBD1 (6 bases). Trimming shortened V by 8 bases and J by 3 bases, and 25 bases separated the two germline ends. The CDR3 contains 16 residues. The germline V gene encodes CDR1 SQVTM and CDR2 ANQGSEA. CDR3 protein: CSHTSTGQGVEETQYF. The CDR3 DNA reads as TGCAGCCATACTTCCACAGGGCAGGGAGTGGAAGAGACCCAGTACTTC.

The table lists this clone with a few counts. This may arise from a read error, as a much more abundant clone is one base away. The rearrangement links TRBV6-2 or TRBV6-3 to TRBJ2-1; TRBD2 matches 10 bases. The ends lost 4 bases at V and 9 bases at J; junction bases unmatched: 15. Germline lookup yields CDR1 MNHEY and CDR2 SVGEGT. This CDR3 has 17 residues. This chain's CDR3 is CASSSLYRLAGESEQFF. DNA for the CDR3: TGTGCCAGCAGTTCGCTCTATAGGCTAGCGGGAGAGAGTGAGCAGTTCTTC.

This clone was recorded many times. The chain employs TRBV4-3 and TRBJ2-3, with 8 bases aligning to TRBD1. Germline loops: CDR1 LGHNA, CDR2 YSLEER. V trimming: 2 bases; J trimming: 3 bases; junction bases outside the gene matches: 7. CDR3 size: 16 residues. The DNA for the CDR3 is TGCGCCAGCAGCCAACTAGGACAGGGTAGGACAGATACGCAGTATTTT. Its protein is CASSQLGQGRTDTQYF.

The rearrangement uses TRBV5-1 and TRBJ2-7; 9 bases are shared with TRBD2. The CDR3 is 15 residues long. Germline V gene lookup returns CDR1 SGHRS and CDR2 YFSETQ. The V gene end was trimmed by 7 bases and the J gene end by 1 base; junction bases not matched to a gene: 9. The chain's CDR3 is CASGRAGGGSYEQYF. The CDR3 nucleotides read TGCGCCAGCGGACGAGCGGGAGGAGGGTCCTACGAGCAGTACTTC.

This clone was counted at least ten times. A much larger clonotype is one base distant, so this may be a read error. The gene calls are TRBV6-2 or TRBV6-3 and TRBJ2-2; D remains ambiguous. Germline V CDR1 and CDR2: MNHEY, SVGEGT. The V end lost 6 bases, the J end lost 7 bases, and 12 bases lay between the germline ends. CDR3 length: 13 residues. This CDR3 is CASSPAPVGELFF. As DNA, the CDR3 is TGTGCCAGCAGCCCCGCGCCGGTCGGGGAGCTGTTTTTT.